This TCR beta chain was sequenced for a study of blood T cell repertoires in COVID-19. Turning to the study itself: There were acute and convalescent COVID-19 samples, and they came from the United States, Italy and Spain. Sample material is recorded as cDNA or gDNA derived from T cells, B-cell-depleted T cells, or PBMCs.

Trimming removed 3 bases from V and 8 bases from J, with 14 bases in between. The V gene's germline CDR1 is MRHNA and CDR2 SNTAGT. The CDR3 length is 15 residues. How the authors handled the data: Amplification with reference gene primers provided the estimates of nucleated cell counts. Method: immunoSEQ multiplex PCR; TCRdb's copy keeps in-frame clones and lacks some. Clonal size and the V and J genes are those of that table, whereas D and trimming came from the DNA. The sample shows around 250,000 clones, approximately 87% of them seen only once. This chain connects TRBV6-4 to TRBJ1-6; D not resolved. This sequence was found in a man in his sixties with acute or convalescent COVID-19. Source material: peripheral blood. The CDR3 sequence: CASSEGHGNDSPLHF. The DNA for the CDR3 is TGTGCCAGCAGTGAAGGTCACGGGAATGATTCACCCCTCCACTTT.